These 10 T cell receptor beta chains share one sample of origin, sequenced in a study of graft-versus-host responses after intestinal transplantation. These receptors lack a known antigen. Repertoires were generated with immunoSEQ multiplex PCR, while TCRdb's copy carries only in-frame clones and drops some. The sample holds under 95,000 clones, roughly four fifths seen once. Specimen: unstimulated CD4+ T cells sorted from spleen or lymph node cells, collected before intestinal transplant. The source is a human donor who received an intestinal transplant.

The rearrangement links TRBV28 to TRBJ1-1, with D hard to call. The CDR3 is 11 residues long. V was clipped by 6 bases and J by 5 bases, with 7 bases between them. Germline assignment: CDR1 MDHEN and CDR2 SYDVKM. This CDR3 reads CASRLGTEAFF. CDR3 DNA: TGTGCCAGCAGGCTAGGTACTGAAGCTTTCTTT.

This clone was recorded once. The chain links TRBV20-1 to TRBJ2-7, with a weak D call TRBD1 (6 bases). This CDR3 region has 11 residues. Per germline, CDR1 DFQATT and CDR2 SNEGSKA (reference sequence). This CDR3 reads CSQGPVYEQYF. The DNA for the CDR3 is TGCAGCCAGGGGCCCGTCTACGAGCAGTACTTC.

This sequence joins TRBV7-8 and TRBJ2-1, with 8 bases matching TRBD2. J gave up 6 bases and V 4 bases, and 11 bases lay outside the gene matches. The CDR3 runs to 16 residues. Germline V lookup: CDR1 SGHVS, CDR2 FQNEAQ. For the CDR3, the DNA is TGTGCCAGCAGCTCCTACGAGGCGCGGGGGGTCAATGAGCAGTTCTTC. Protein sequence: CASSSYEARGVNEQFF. The full variable domain, rest sourced from reference TRBV7-8 and TRBJ2-1, is GAGVSQSPRYKVAKRGQDVALRCDPISGHVSLFWYQQALGQGPEFLTYFQNEAQLDKSGLPSDRFFAERPEGSVSTLKIQRTQQEDSAVYLCASSSYEARGVNEQFFGPGTRLTVL.

The V and J genes are TRBV7-9 and TRBJ2-7, with 10 nucleotides matching TRBD2. The CDR3 consists of 18 residues. Losses at the gene ends were 5 bases for V and 0 bases for J; bases not matched to a gene: 13. Germline-derived CDR1 and CDR2 are SEHNR and FQNEAQ (reference sequence). The CDR3 loop is CASSHPWLAGVPSYEQYF. CDR3 DNA sequence: TGTGCCAGCAGCCACCCGTGGCTAGCGGGAGTGCCCTCCTACGAGCAGTACTTC.

Concerning this clone itself: Germline is not matched at one junction end, which may reflect a read error. The rearrangement joins TRBV5-1 to TRBJ2-5, with D possibly being TRBD2 (5 bases). This CDR3 region has 13 residues. Germline assignment: CDR1 SGHRS and CDR2 YFSETQ. Here the CDR3 DNA reads TGCGCCAGCAGCTTCAGGACTGAAGAGGCCCAGTACTTC. Amino acid sequence: CASSFRTEEAQYF. The full variable domain, with the rest looked up from reference TRBV5-1 and TRBJ2-5, is KAGVTQTPRYLIKTRGQQVTLSCSPISGHRSVSWYQQTPGQGLQFLFEYFSETQRNKGNFPGRFSGRQFSNSRSEMNVSTLELGDSALYLCASSFRTEEAQYFGPGTRLLVL.

The chain joins TRBV18 to TRBJ2-3; TRBD1 aligns across 11 bases. This CDR3 spans 16 amino acids. Trimming took 5 bases from V and 3 from J; bases not matched to a gene: 7. The germline V gene encodes CDR1 KGHSH and CDR2 LQKENI. CDR3 sequence (DNA): TGTGCCAGCTCATTCGCCGGGACAGGGGGGACAGATACGCAGTATTTT. Its protein product is CASSFAGTGGTDTQYF.

The chain is built from TRBV2 and TRBJ1-5; D possibly corresponds to TRBD1 (5 bases). The V gene's germline CDR1 is SNHLY and CDR2 FYNNEI. This CDR3 is built from 14 residues. Trimming pared 4 bases from V and 3 bases from J, leaving 10 bases between. The DNA of the CDR3 is TGTGCCAGCAGTGCTGCCAGGGTCAATCAGCCCCAGCATTTT. It encodes CASSAARVNQPQHF.

This sequence joins TRBV19 and TRBJ1-5; D is unresolved. The CDR3 runs 13 residues. Trimming took off 10 bases at V and 3 bases at J, with 13 bases between the two ends. Germline values: CDR1 LNHDA, CDR2 SQIVND (reference sequence). The CDR3 nucleotides read TGTGCCACAAGTGGAGGGATCAATCAGCCCCAGCATTTT. Residues: CATSGGINQPQHF.

The chain has TRBV6-5 and TRBJ1-1, with D uncertain. CDR3 size: 14 residues. The germline V and J ends were trimmed by 0 bases and 1 base, with 6 bases remaining between them. CDR1 MNHEY and CDR2 SVGAGI come from the germline V gene. The CDR3 spells CASSYSKANTEAFF. The DNA for the CDR3 is TGTGCCAGCAGTTACTCGAAAGCGAACACTGAAGCTTTCTTT.

This clone is categorized as medium-sized. This chain joins TRBV6-1 and TRBJ2-5; 10 bases align to TRBD2. V gave up 6 bases and J gave up 5 bases; unmatched junction bases: 12. The CDR3 is 16 residues long. Germline CDR1 MNHNS, CDR2 SASEGT. CDR3 nucleotides: TGTGCCAGCAGGGAACCCCTAGCGGGGGAGGTGGAGACCCAGTACTTC. Protein product: CASREPLAGEVETQYF.